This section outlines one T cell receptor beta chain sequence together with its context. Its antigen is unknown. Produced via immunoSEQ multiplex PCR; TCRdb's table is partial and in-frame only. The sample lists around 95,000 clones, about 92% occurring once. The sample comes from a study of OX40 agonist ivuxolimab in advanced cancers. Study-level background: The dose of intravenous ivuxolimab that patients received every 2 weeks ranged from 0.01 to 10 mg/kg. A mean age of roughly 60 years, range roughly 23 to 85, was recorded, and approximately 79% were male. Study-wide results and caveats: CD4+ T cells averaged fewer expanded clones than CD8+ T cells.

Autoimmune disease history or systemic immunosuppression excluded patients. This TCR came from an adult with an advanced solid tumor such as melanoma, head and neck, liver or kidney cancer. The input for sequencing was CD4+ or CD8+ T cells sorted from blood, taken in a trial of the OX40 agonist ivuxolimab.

In nucleotides, the CDR3 is TGTGCCAGCAGTCCTCCAGGCAGTACCTACGAGCAGTACTTC. Translating it yields CASSPPGSTYEQYF. The chain combines TRBV28 with TRBJ2-7; D uncertain. The CDR3 contains 14 residues. V lost 5 bases and J lost 2, with 13 bases in between. Germline lookup yields CDR1 MDHEN and CDR2 SYDVKM.